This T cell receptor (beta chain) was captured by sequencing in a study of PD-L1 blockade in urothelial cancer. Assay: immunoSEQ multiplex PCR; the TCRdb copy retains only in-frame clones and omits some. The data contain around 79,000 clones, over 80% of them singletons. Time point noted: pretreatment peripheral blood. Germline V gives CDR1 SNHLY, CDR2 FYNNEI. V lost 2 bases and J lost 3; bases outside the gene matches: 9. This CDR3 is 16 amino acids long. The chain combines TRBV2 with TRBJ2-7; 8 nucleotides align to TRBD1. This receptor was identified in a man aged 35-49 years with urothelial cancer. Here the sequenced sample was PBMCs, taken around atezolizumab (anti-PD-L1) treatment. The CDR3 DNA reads TGTGCCAGCAGTGAAAACAGCCGACAGGGGATCTACGAGCAGTACTTC. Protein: CASSENSRQGIYEQYF.